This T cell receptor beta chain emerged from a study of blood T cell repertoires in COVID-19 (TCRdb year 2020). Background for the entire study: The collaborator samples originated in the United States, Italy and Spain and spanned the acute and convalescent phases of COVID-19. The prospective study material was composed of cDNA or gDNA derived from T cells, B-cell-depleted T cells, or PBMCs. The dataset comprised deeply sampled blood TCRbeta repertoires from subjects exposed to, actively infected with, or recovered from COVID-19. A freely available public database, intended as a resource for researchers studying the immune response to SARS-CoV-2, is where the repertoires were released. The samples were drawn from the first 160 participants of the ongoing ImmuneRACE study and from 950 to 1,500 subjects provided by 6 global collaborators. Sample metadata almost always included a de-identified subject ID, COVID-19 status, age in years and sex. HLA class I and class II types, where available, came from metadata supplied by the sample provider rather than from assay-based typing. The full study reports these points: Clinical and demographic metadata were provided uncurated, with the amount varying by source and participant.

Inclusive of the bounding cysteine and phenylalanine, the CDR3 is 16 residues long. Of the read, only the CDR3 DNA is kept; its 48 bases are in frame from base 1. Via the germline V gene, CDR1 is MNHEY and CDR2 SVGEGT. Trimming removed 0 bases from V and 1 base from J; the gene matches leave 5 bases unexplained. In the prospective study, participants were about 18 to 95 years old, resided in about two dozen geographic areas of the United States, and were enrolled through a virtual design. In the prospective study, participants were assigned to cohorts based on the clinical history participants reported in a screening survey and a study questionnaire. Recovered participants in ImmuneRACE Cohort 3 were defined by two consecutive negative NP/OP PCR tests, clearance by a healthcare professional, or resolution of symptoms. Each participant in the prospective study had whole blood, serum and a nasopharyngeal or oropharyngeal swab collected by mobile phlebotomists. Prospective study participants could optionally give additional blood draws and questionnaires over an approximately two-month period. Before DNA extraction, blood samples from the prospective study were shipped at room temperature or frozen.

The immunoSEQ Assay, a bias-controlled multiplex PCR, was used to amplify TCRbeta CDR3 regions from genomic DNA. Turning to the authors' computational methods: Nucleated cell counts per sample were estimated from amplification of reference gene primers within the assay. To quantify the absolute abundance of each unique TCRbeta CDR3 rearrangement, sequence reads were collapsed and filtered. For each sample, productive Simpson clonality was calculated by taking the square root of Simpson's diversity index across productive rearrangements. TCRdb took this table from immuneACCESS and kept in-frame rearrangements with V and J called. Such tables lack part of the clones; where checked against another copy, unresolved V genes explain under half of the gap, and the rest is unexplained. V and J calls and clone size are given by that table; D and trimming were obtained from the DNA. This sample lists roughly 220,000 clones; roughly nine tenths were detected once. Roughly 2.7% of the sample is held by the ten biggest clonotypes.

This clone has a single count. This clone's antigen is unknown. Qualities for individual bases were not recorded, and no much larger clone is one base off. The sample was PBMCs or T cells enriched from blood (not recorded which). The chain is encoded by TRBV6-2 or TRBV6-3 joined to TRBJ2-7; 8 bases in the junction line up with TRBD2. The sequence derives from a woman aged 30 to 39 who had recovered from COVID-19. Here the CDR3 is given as CASSYSRVAGSYEQYF. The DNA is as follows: TGTGCCAGCAGTTACTCGAGGGTAGCGGGATCCTACGAGCAGTACTTC.